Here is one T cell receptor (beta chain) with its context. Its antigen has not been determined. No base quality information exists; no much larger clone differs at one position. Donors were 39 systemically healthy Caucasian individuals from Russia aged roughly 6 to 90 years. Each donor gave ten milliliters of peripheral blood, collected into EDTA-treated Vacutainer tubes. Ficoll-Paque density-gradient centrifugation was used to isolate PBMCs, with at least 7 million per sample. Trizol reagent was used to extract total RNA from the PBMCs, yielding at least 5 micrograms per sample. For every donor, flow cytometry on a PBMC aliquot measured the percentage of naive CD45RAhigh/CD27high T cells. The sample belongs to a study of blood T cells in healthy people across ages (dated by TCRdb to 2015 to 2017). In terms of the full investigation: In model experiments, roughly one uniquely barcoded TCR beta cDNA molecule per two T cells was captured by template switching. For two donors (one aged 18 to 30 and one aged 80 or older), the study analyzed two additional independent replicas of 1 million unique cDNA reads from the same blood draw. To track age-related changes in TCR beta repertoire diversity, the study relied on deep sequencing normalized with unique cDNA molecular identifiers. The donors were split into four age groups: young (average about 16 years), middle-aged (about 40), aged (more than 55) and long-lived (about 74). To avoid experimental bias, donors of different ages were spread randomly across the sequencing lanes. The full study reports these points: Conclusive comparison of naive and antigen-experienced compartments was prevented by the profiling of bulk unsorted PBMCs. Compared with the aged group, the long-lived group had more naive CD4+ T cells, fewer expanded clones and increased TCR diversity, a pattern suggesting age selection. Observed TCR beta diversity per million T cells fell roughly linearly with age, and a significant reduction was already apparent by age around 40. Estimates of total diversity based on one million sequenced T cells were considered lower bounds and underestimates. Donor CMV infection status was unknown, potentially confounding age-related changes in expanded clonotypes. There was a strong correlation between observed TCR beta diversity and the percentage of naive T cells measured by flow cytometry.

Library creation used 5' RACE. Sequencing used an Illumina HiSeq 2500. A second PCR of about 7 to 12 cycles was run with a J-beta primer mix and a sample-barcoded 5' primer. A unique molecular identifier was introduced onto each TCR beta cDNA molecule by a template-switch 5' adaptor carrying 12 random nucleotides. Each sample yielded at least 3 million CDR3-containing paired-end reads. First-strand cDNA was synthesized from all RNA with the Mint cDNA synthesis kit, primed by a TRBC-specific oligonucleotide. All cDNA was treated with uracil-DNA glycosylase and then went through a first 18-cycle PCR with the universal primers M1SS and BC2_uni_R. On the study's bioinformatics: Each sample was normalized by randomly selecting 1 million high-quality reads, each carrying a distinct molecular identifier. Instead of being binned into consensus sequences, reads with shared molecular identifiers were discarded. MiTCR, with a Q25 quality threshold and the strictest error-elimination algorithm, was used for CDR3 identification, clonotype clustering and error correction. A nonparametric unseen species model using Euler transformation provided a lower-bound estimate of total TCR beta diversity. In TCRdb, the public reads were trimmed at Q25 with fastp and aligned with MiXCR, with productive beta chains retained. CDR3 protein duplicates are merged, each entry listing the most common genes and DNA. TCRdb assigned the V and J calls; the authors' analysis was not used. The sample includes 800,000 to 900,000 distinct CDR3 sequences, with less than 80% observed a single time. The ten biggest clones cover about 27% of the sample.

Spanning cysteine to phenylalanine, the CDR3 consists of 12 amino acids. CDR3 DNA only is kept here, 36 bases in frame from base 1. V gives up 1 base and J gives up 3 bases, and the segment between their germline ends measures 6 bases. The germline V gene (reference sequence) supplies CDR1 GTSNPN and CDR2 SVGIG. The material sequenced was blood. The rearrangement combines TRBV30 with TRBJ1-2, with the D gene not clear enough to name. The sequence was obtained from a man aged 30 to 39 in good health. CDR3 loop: CAWSGPHYGYTF. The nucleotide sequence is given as TGTGCCTGGAGTGGACCGCACTATGGCTACACCTTC.